The 26 T cell receptor beta chains listed next were all sequenced from one sample in a study of sequential checkpoint blockade in melanoma. Data came from immunoSEQ multiplex PCR; TCRdb stores just in-frame clones and leaves some out. The profile shows about 9,300 clones, 27% of them singletons. Treatment reported: randomized to nivolumab then ipilimumab (arm A) or the reverse (arm B). The material sequenced was tumor tissue (inferred from file names), taken from a patient given nivolumab and ipilimumab in sequence. These receptors were obtained from a human donor with melanoma.

This clone was detected a few times. The rearrangement joins TRBV28 to TRBJ1-4, with D hard to call. The germline CDR1 and CDR2 sequences are MDHEN and SYDVKM. The CDR3 covers 15 residues. Trimming left V 4 bases short and J 4 bases short, with 13 bases between. CDR3 sequence reads: CASSYRTAGNEKLFF. CDR3 nucleotides: TGTGCCAGCAGTTACCGGACGGCGGGTAATGAAAAACTGTTTTTT.

This clone came up a few times. The chain uses TRBV25-1 and TRBJ2-3; 8 bases are a match to TRBD2. This CDR3 is built from 14 residues. Germline-derived CDR1 and CDR2 are MGHDK and SYGVNS. V lost 7 bases and J lost 4; bases outside the gene matches: 7. The CDR3 sequence: CASIHRGGADTQYF. The CDR3 bases are TGTGCCAGCATACATCGGGGGGGGGCAGATACGCAGTATTTT.

By share, this clone counts as medium-sized. The V and J genes are TRBV5-1 and TRBJ1-4; TRBD1 agrees at 7 bases. The CDR3 sequence is 17 residues long. Germline lookup yields CDR1 SGHRS and CDR2 YFSETQ. Trimming cost V 0 bases and J 2 bases; bases outside gene matches: 7. CDR3 nucleotide sequence: TGCGCCAGCAGCTTGGATGCAGGGGGAATTACTAATGAAAAACTGTTTTTT. Protein: CASSLDAGGITNEKLFF.

V gene TRBV5-1 combines with J gene TRBJ2-7; 10 bases match TRBD2. Trimming cost V 0 bases and J 6 bases; bases outside gene matches: 3. CDR3 size: 14 residues. Germline loops: CDR1 SGHRS, CDR2 YFSETQ. CDR3 nucleotides: TGCGCCAGCAGCTTGGCGGCTAGCGGGGGCGAGCAGTACGTC. Translation gives CASSLAASGGEQYV.

This chain connects TRBV23-1 to TRBJ1-2; D gene ambiguous. TRBV23-1 is an ORF for which the function is uncertain. The germline V and J ends were trimmed by 3 bases and 8 bases, with 16 bases remaining between them. The CDR3 totals 14 residues. The CDR3 nucleotides read TGCGCCAGCAGTCATCCTACACGGAAGGGCGGCTACACCTTC. Translated: CASSHPTRKGGYTF.

The chain combines TRBV19 with TRBJ2-2; D unresolved. The CDR3 is made up of 12 amino acids. Trimming stripped 3 bases from V and 6 bases from J, with 5 bases between. Germline lookup yields CDR1 LNHDA and CDR2 SQIVND (reference sequence). The CDR3 here is CASSIYAGELFF. CDR3 DNA sequence: TGTGCCAGTAGTATCTACGCCGGGGAGCTGTTTTTT. Using reference TRBV19 and TRBJ2-2 for the parts outside the CDR3, the full variable domain is DGGITQSPKYLFRKEGQNVTLSCEQNLNHDAMYWYRQDPGQGLRLIYYSQIVNDFQKGDIAEGYSVSREKKESFPLTVTSAQKNPTAFYLCASSIYAGELFFGEGSRLTVL.

This chain links TRBV29-1 with TRBJ2-5; D gene uncertain. This CDR3 has 14 amino acids. Germline CDR1 and CDR2: SQVTM and ANQGSEA. Trimming removed 4 bases at V and 2 bases at J, with 14 bases between. The CDR3 sequence: CSVVDGGRQETQYF. Here the CDR3 DNA reads TGCAGCGTTGTAGATGGCGGACGTCAAGAGACCCAGTACTTC.

The sample holds a few counts of this clone. The chain joins TRBV9 to TRBJ2-1; D not resolved. Trimming cost V 9 bases and J 3 bases, with 16 bases left between them. The CDR3 spans 14 residues. Germline V CDR1 and CDR2: SGDLS, YYNGEE. The CDR3 here is CATNSGINYNEQFF. The CDR3, as DNA: TGTGCCACCAACTCTGGGATTAACTACAATGAGCAGTTCTTC. The variable domain in full, with the rest retrieved from reference TRBV9 and TRBJ2-1, is DSGVTQTPKHLITATGQRVTLRCSPRSGDLSVYWYQQSLDQGLQFLIQYYNGEERAKGNILERFSAQQFPDLHSELNLSSLELGDSALYFCATNSGINYNEQFFGPGTRLTVL.

This clone turned up a few times. The chain couples TRBV7-6 to TRBJ2-3; D is uncertain. With 3 bases removed from V and 5 bases from J, the gap between germline ends came to 18 bases. The CDR3 is made up of 16 amino acids. Germline V gene sequence: CDR1 SGHVS, CDR2 FNYEAQ. As DNA, the CDR3 is TGTGCCAGCAGCTTTATAACAACCGCTTTGGGAGATACGCAGTATTTT. The encoded protein is CASSFITTALGDTQYF.

The rearrangement uses TRBV19 and TRBJ1-2; D is perhaps TRBD1 (5 bases). The CDR3 extends over 15 amino acids. Trimming cost V 4 bases and J 3 bases, with 15 bases left between them. The V gene's germline CDR1 is LNHDA and CDR2 SQIVND (reference sequence). CDR3 protein: CASSSGALGHYGYTF. The CDR3 DNA sequence: TGTGCCAGTAGTAGCGGGGCGCTGGGTCACTATGGCTACACCTTC.

This chain links TRBV4-1 with TRBJ2-2, with D possibly being TRBD1 or TRBD2 (5 bases each). V was shortened by 4 bases and J by 2 bases, with 17 bases between the two germline ends. Germline assignment: CDR1 MGHRA and CDR2 YSYEKL. CDR3 size: 17 residues. CDR3 loop: CASSRTPGPHNTGELFF. DNA for the CDR3: TGCGCCAGCAGCCGGACTCCGGGACCGCATAACACCGGGGAGCTGTTTTTT.

This chain connects TRBV18 to TRBJ2-7; TRBD2 agrees at 9 bases. Trimming took 5 bases from V and 2 from J; bases not matched to a gene: 7. This CDR3 is 15 amino acids long. The V gene's germline CDR1 is KGHSH and CDR2 LQKENI. CDR3 region: CASSNSGGATYEQYV. The DNA for the CDR3 is TGTGCCAGCTCAAATAGCGGGGGTGCCACCTACGAGCAGTACGTC.

The chain is built from TRBV19 and TRBJ1-3, with a tentative D call TRBD1 (6 bases). CDR1 is LNHDA, CDR2 SQIVND, per germline (reference sequence). V gave up 5 bases and J gave up 1 base, with 21 bases separating them. The CDR3 has 18 residues. The CDR3 spells CASSLHSLTGSSGNTIYF. CDR3 sequence (DNA): TGTGCCAGTAGTCTTCACTCGCTGACAGGTTCGTCTGGAAACACCATATATTTT.

The J gene is TRBJ1-4, the V gene TRBV6-8, with 11 positions matching TRBD1. Looked up from germline, CDR1 is MNHGY and CDR2 is SAAAGT. This CDR3 comprises 14 residues. The junction had 3 bases not matched to a gene; V was cut back by 5 bases and J by 7 bases. The CDR3 sequence is CASSHGTGGEKLFF. CDR3 nucleotide sequence: TGTGCCAGCAGTCATGGGACAGGGGGTGAAAAACTGTTTTTT.

The rearrangement uses TRBV6-8 and TRBJ2-7, with unresolved D. Germline assignment: CDR1 MNHGY and CDR2 SAAAGT. The CDR3 contains 14 residues. V was clipped by 7 bases and J by 1 base, with 14 bases between them. CDR3 nucleotides: TGTGCCAGCATCAAAGAGGCCGTTTCCTACGAGCAGTACTTC. This codes for CASIKEAVSYEQYF.

The sample holds a few counts of this clone. The V gene is TRBV6-8, the J gene TRBJ2-7; 9 nucleotides line up with TRBD2. The trim removed 6 bases at V and 4 bases at J, leaving 4 bases unmatched. This CDR3 has 13 amino acids. Germline lookup yields CDR1 MNHGY and CDR2 SAAAGT. CDR3 loop: CASRREGQYEQYF. The CDR3 DNA is TGTGCCAGCAGGCGGGAGGGGCAATACGAGCAGTACTTC.

The chain carries TRBV25-1 and TRBJ2-7, with D perhaps matching TRBD1 or TRBD2 (5 bases each). The CDR3 is 15 amino acids. Germline V gives CDR1 MGHDK, CDR2 SYGVNS. The V and J ends lost 3 bases and 2 bases respectively, with 14 bases between them. CDR3: CASSEGRGWTYEQYF. In DNA form, the CDR3 reads TGTGCCAGCAGTGAGGGTCGGGGCTGGACCTACGAGCAGTACTTC.

This chain joins TRBV28 and TRBJ1-3, with TRBD1 identical over 12 bases. The CDR3 is 20 amino acids. V dropped 4 bases and J dropped 0; count of bases not matched to a gene: 13. Per germline, CDR1 MDHEN and CDR2 SYDVKM. CDR3 protein: CASSSVSGQGALGSGNTIYF. The CDR3 DNA sequence: TGTGCCAGCAGTTCGGTTTCGGGACAGGGGGCGCTGGGCTCTGGAAACACCATATATTTT. Based on the CDR3 plus reference TRBV28 and TRBJ1-3, the full variable domain is DVKVTQSSRYLVKRTGEKVFLECVQDMDHENMFWYRQDPGLGLRLIYFSYDVKMKEKGDIPEGYSVSREKKERFSLILESASTNQTSMYLCASSSVSGQGALGSGNTIYFGEGSWLTVV.

This chain joins TRBV14 and TRBJ1-1; D gene unclear. Germline CDR1 reads SGHDN; CDR2 reads FVKESK. V gave up 0 bases and J gave up 3 bases, with 8 bases separating them. The CDR3 loop spans 14 amino acids. Here the CDR3 reads CASSQDVGYTEAFF. The DNA for the CDR3 is TGTGCCAGCAGCCAAGACGTGGGGTACACTGAAGCTTTCTTT. The variable domain in full, with the rest retrieved from reference TRBV14 and TRBJ1-1, is EAGVTQFPSHSVIEKGQTVTLRCDPISGHDNLYWYRRVMGKEIKFLLHFVKESKQDESGMPNNRFLAERTGGTYSTLKVQPAELEDSGVYFCASSQDVGYTEAFFGQGTRLTVV.

Sample share makes this clone medium-sized. The rearrangement links TRBV11-3 to TRBJ1-3; D remains unclear. The CDR3 consists of 17 residues. Germline CDR1 and CDR2: SGHNT and YENEEA. The germline V and J ends were trimmed by 5 bases and 7 bases, with 24 bases remaining between them. This chain's CDR3 is CASSPPNRRPRFNTIYF. The CDR3 DNA is TGTGCCAGCAGCCCACCTAACCGAAGACCCAGGTTTAACACCATATATTTT.

The chain carries TRBV18 and TRBJ2-4; TRBD2 aligns across 7 bases. Per germline, CDR1 KGHSH and CDR2 LQKENI. This CDR3 spans 15 amino acids. The junction had 5 bases not matched to a gene; V was cut back by 5 bases and J by 1 base. The CDR3 nucleotides read TGTGCCAGCTCAACCGACGGGGGGGCCAAAAACATTCAGTACTTC. The encoded protein is CASSTDGGAKNIQYF.

This clone was observed a handful of times. J is TRBJ1-1 and V is TRBV11-3, with D unclear. Germline values: CDR1 SGHNT, CDR2 YENEEA. V was pared by 0 bases and J by 3 bases, with 8 bases between. The CDR3 has 14 amino acids. The CDR3 DNA is TGTGCCAGCAGCTTAGAAGGCAGCGACACTGAAGCTTTCTTT. It specifies CASSLEGSDTEAFF.

The table lists this clone with many counts. V usage is TRBV23-1 and J usage is TRBJ1-6; 8 nucleotides align to TRBD1. TRBV23-1 falls under the ORF class, with uncertain function. Trimming took 6 bases from V and 10 from J; bases not matched to a gene: 5. The CDR3 loop spans 13 amino acids. CDR3 in DNA: TGCGCCAGCAGCCGGACAGGGAACTCACCCCTCCACTTT. Translated: CASSRTGNSPLHF.

In this sample, this clone turned up many times. The chain carries TRBV9 and TRBJ1-1; the D gene is possibly TRBD1 (5 bases). V was shortened by 0 bases and J by 4 bases, with 10 bases between the two germline ends. The CDR3 is made up of 14 amino acids. The germline CDR1 and CDR2 sequences are SGDLS and YYNGEE. CDR3 sequence reads: CASSVVSGATEAFF. In nucleotides, the CDR3 is TGTGCCAGCAGCGTAGTGTCCGGGGCCACTGAAGCTTTCTTT.

The chain employs TRBV10-2 and TRBJ2-7; 9 bases are a match to TRBD2. This CDR3 region has 15 residues. J lost 3 bases, V lost 4 bases, and 7 bases had no gene match. Germline values: CDR1 WSHSY, CDR2 SAAADI. The CDR3 loop is CASSGERGVGYEQYF. CDR3 DNA: TGCGCCAGCAGTGGAGAGCGGGGGGTTGGCTACGAGCAGTACTTC.

This clone is categorized as medium-sized. The chain uses TRBV11-3 and TRBJ2-7, with D perhaps assigned TRBD1 or TRBD2 (6 bases each). CDR1 is SGHNT, CDR2 YENEEA, per germline. Deletions cut 4 bases from V and 3 bases from J, with 19 bases between. The CDR3 extends over 16 amino acids. The CDR3 sequence is CASSWGADGNHYEQYV. CDR3 in DNA: TGTGCCAGCAGCTGGGGGGCAGACGGTAACCACTACGAGCAGTACGTC.